This entry features one TCR beta chain sequence. This specimen belongs to a study of CD8 T cells in Susac syndrome. RNA in amounts of about 0.5 to 1 ug was reverse transcribed with random hexamers. TCRdb analysed the immunoSEQ multiplex PCR reads with MiXCR anew, one entry per CDR3 protein. The sample has 150,000 to 200,000 distinct CDR3 sequences, 93% seen once. This TCR was sampled from a human donor with multiple sclerosis. Sequenced sample: CD4+ T cells from PBMCs.

The CDR3 spells CSATAGTGGTEAFF. The CDR3 nucleotides read TGCAGCGCCACTGCCGGGACAGGGGGCACTGAAGCTTTCTTT. This chain links TRBV29-1 with TRBJ1-1; 11 positions agree with TRBD1. The CDR3 runs 14 residues. Germline V gene data show CDR1 as SQVTM and CDR2 as ANQGSEA. J lost 4 bases, V lost 7 bases, and 8 bases had no gene match.